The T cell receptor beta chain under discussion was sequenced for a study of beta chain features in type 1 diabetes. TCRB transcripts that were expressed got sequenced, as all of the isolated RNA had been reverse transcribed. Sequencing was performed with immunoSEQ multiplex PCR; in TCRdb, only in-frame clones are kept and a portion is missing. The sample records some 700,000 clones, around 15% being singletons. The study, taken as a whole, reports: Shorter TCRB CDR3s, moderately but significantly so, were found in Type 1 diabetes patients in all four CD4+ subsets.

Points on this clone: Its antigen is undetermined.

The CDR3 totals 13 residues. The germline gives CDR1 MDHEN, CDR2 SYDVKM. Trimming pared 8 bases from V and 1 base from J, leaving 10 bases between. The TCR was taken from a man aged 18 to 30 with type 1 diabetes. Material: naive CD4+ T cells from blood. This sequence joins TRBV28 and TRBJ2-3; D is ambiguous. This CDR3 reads CASHHMGTDTQYF. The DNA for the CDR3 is TGTGCCAGCCACCACATGGGCACAGATACGCAGTATTTT. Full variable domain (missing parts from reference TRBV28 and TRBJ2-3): DVKVTQSSRYLVKRTGEKVFLECVQDMDHENMFWYRQDPGLGLRLIYFSYDVKMKEKGDIPEGYSVSREKKERFSLILESASTNQTSMYLCASHHMGTDTQYFGPGTRLTVL.